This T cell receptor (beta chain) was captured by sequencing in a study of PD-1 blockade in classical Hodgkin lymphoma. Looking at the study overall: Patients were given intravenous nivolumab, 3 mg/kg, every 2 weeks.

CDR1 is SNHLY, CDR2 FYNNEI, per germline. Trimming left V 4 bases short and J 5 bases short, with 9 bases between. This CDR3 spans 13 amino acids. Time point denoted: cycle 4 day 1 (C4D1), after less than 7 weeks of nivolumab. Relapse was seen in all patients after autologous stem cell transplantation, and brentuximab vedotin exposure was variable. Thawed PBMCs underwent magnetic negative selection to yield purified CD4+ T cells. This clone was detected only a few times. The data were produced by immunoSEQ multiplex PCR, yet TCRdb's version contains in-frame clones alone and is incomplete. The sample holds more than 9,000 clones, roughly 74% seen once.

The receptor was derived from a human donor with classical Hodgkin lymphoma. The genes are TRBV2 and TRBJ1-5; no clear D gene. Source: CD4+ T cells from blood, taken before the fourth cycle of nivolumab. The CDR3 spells CASSGRRDQPQHF. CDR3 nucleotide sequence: TGTGCCAGCAGTGGAAGGAGGGATCAGCCCCAGCATTTT.